This entry describes one T cell receptor beta chain. CDR3 length equals 17 residues. Germline V CDR1 and CDR2: MDHEN, SYDVKM. V dropped 8 bases and J dropped 4 bases, with 26 bases sitting between them. The source of the sample is a study of memory CD4+ T cells and cytomegalovirus serostatus. Single viable CD3+CD4+CD8-CD45RO+ cells were sorted as the memory CD4+ T cells. CD4+ T cells were isolated by positive magnetic selection. TCRdb's copy holds only in-frame clones and misses some; the assay was immunoSEQ multiplex PCR. The sample consists of 85,000 to 100,000 clones, 75% to 90% of them appearing once.

The chain recombines TRBV28 with TRBJ1-2; TRBD1 might be the D (6 bases). Sequenced input: memory CD4+ T cells from blood. This receptor was obtained from an adult in good health and CMV-seropositive. The CDR3, as DNA: TGTGCCAGCCGACACCCCGGGGGGCGCGTCGAGGCCTATGGCTACACCTTC. As protein: CASRHPGGRVEAYGYTF.